The clone carrying this TCR beta chain was recorded once. 13 Jbeta primers and 60 Vbeta primers were used for the PCR. Method: immunoSEQ multiplex PCR; TCRdb's copy keeps in-frame clones and lacks some. The sample holds about 150,000 clones, about 77% seen once. The entry originates in a study of cytomegalovirus exposure and HLA in healthy donors. As for the study in general: A prior study identified just under 120 million unique TCR beta sequences from 200 million or so T cells.

Material: PBMCs. The TCR comes from a male donor in good health and CMV-seronegative.

CDR3 loop: CASSYNRVSGELFF. CDR3 DNA sequence: TGTGCCAGCAGCTATAACAGGGTATCCGGGGAGCTGTTTTTT. The chain is built from TRBV5-4 and TRBJ2-2; possibly TRBD1 for D (6 bases). CDR1 SGHNT and CDR2 YYREEE come from the germline V gene (reference sequence). Trimming cost V 3 bases and J 6 bases, with 12 bases left between them. The CDR3 spans 14 residues.